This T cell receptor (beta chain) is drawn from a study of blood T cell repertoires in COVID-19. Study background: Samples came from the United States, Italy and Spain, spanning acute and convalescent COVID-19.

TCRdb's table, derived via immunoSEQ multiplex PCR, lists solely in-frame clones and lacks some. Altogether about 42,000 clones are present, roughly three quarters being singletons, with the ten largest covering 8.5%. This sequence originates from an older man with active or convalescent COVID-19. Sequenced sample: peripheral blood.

Written as DNA, the CDR3 is TGTGCCAGCTCAGTTACAGGGAACATGGGCATGAACACTGAAGCTTTCTTT. This translates into CASSVTGNMGMNTEAFF. V gene TRBV18 combines with J gene TRBJ1-1; a possible D gene is TRBD1 (6 bases). Germline CDR1 and CDR2: KGHSH and LQKENI. This CDR3 contains 17 residues. Trimming took 5 bases from V and 0 from J, leaving 19 bases between them.